This is a list of T cell receptor beta chains from one sample in a study of regulatory T cells in long-lasting Graves disease. TCRdb reprocessed the multiplex PCR reads with MiXCR, giving one entry per CDR3 protein. Seen here are more than 300,000 distinct CDR3 sequences, roughly 24% observed once, and the top ten hold about 27%. This specimen consisted of peripheral blood mononuclear cells (PBMCs), obtained when the disease was refractory, from a patient treated with antithyroid drugs. The receptors stem from a woman between 35 and 50 years old with Graves disease. Both conserved end residues are part of each CDR3. A D gene is named only where the DNA matches it firmly. Expanded clones are given a class, and other clones once, few, many or no size at all.

TRBD1 TRBJ1-3 many TRBV28 CASSFPGRQGLGNTIYF TGTGCCAGCAGTTTCCCGGGCCGACAGGGTTTGGGAAACACCATATATTTT
TRBD2 TRBJ2-3 once TRBV19 CASSIGGAGGADTQYF TGTGCCAGTAGTATAGGGGGAGCGGGAGGGGCAGATACGCAGTATTTT
TRBD2 TRBJ2-5 many TRBV2 CASIGTSGETQYF TGTGCCAGCATCGGGACTAGCGGAGAGACCCAGTACTTC
NA TRBJ2-6 few TRBV15 CATSRGGLGANVLTF TGTGCCACCAGCAGAGGGGGGCTTGGGGCCAACGTCCTGACTTTC
TRBD2 TRBJ2-5 many TRBV2 CASIEERDRETQYF TGTGCCAGCATTGAGGAGCGGGATCGGGAGACCCAGTACTTC
TRBD2 TRBJ2-7 NA TRBV10-3 CAISGSFGGSSYEQYF TGTGCCATCAGTGGGTCTTTTGGCGGGAGCTCCTACGAGCAGTACTTC
NA TRBJ1-5 many TRBV27 CASSLGPPRPQHF TGTGCCAGCAGTTTAGGACCTCCCCGACCCCAGCATTTT
NA TRBJ1-6 few TRBV6-2/TRBV6-3 CTSSYSGSPLHF TGTACCAGCAGTTACTCCGGTTCACCCCTCCACTTT
NA TRBJ2-5 many TRBV2 CASREHETQYF TGTGCCAGCAGGGAACACGAGACCCAGTACTTC
NA TRBJ2-2 once TRBV20-1 CSAPAEGRHGELFF TGCAGTGCCCCCGCAGAGGGCCGGCACGGGGAGCTGTTTTTT
TRBD2 TRBJ2-5 many TRBV30 CAWSLGLAGGTQYF TGTGCCTGGAGCCTTGGACTAGCGGGAGGTACCCAGTACTTC
TRBD2 TRBJ2-7 NA TRBV20-1 CSARDLTSGTYEQYF TGCAGTGCTAGAGATCTTACTAGCGGCACCTACGAGCAGTACTTC
TRBD1 TRBJ1-4 many TRBV12-3/TRBV12-4 CASSLRDRAGEKLFF TGTGCCAGCAGTCTCCGGGACAGGGCTGGTGAAAAACTGTTTTTT
NA TRBJ2-5 NA TRBV25-1 CASSTGGDEAQYF TGTGCCAGCAGCACAGGGGGGGATGAGGCCCAGTACTTC
NA TRBJ1-1 many TRBV3-1 CASSQGLWNTEAFF TGTGCCAGCAGCCAAGGGTTGTGGAACACTGAAGCTTTCTTT
NA TRBJ2-7 many TRBV28 CASRANLYEQYF TGTGCCAGCAGGGCTAACCTTTACGAGCAGTACTTC
TRBD1 TRBJ1-5 many TRBV12-3/TRBV12-4 CASSNRGMGPQHF TGTGCCAGCAGTAACAGGGGGATGGGACCCCAGCATTTT
NA TRBJ1-1 few TRBV6-1 CASREGRDKSEAFF TGTGCCAGCAGAGAAGGCAGGGATAAGTCTGAAGCTTTCTTT
NA TRBJ1-1 many TRBV2 CASKLRTNTEAFF TGTGCCAGCAAATTGAGAACGAACACTGAAGCTTTCTTT
NA TRBJ1-3 few TRBV11-2 CASSLTGEAGNTIYF TGTGCCAGCAGCTTGACCGGGGAGGCTGGAAACACCATATATTTT
TRBD2 TRBJ2-7 many TRBV2 CASRRGSGDNEQYF TGTGCCAGCAGGAGGGGTAGCGGGGACAACGAGCAGTACTTC
NA TRBJ2-1 once TRBV7-8 CASSLYGREQFF TGTGCCAGCAGCTTATATGGTCGGGAGCAGTTCTTC
NA TRBJ1-5 many TRBV2 CASSKDINQPQHF TGTGCCAGCAGTAAGGACATCAATCAGCCCCAGCATTTT
NA TRBJ2-4 few TRBV20-1 CSATTQAGLNIVQYF TGCAGTGCTACCACCCAGGCGGGGCTTAATATTGTTCAGTACTTC
NA TRBJ1-1 NA TRBV16 CASSPLHTEAFF TGTGCCAGCAGCCCTCTACACACTGAAGCTTTCTTT